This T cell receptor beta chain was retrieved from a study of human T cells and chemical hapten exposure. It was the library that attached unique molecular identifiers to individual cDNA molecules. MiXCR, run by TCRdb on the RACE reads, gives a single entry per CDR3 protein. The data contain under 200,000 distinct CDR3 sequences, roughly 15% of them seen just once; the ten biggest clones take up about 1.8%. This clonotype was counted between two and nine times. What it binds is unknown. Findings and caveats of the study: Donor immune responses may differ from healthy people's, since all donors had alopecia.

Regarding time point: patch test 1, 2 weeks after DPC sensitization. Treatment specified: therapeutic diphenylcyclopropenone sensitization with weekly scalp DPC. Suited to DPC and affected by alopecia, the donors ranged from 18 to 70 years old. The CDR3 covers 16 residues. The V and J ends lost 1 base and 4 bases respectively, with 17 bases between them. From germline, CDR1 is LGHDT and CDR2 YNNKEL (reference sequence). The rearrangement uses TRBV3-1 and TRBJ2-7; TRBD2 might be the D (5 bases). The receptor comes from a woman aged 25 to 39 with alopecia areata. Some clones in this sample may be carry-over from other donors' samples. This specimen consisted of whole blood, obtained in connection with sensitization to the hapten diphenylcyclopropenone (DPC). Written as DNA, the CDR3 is TGTGCCAGCAGCCAAGTAGCCACCGGGGTAAGGTACGAGCAGTACTTC. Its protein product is CASSQVATGVRYEQYF.